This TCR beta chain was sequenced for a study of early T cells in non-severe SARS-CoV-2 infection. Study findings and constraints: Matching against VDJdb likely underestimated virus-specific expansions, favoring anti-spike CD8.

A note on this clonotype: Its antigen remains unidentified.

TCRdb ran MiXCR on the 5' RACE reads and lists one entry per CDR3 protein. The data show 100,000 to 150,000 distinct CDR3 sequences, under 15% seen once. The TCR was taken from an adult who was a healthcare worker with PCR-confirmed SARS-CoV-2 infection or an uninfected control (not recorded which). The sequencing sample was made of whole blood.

The CDR3 DNA reads as TGCGCCAGCAGCTTGGGGGACGTCTACGAGCAGTACTTC. Its translation: CASSLGDVYEQYF. This sequence joins TRBV5-1 and TRBJ2-7; possibly TRBD1 or TRBD2 for D (5 bases each). Germline V gene sequence: CDR1 SGHRS, CDR2 YFSETQ. V was clipped by 0 bases and J by 3 bases, with 7 bases between them. The CDR3 has 13 amino acids.